The 7 T cell receptor beta chains listed next were all sequenced from one sample in a study of control samples from healthy donors and cancer patients. Profiling relied on immunoSEQ multiplex PCR, and the TCRdb table lists in-frame clones only, not all of them. The top ten hold about a fifth of the sample, which has more than 100,000 clones, roughly 90% seen once. Sequencing was done on a sample of PBMCs. The receptors were gathered from a man aged 60-69 years with lung cancer.

The V call is TRBV6-1, the J call TRBJ2-2; 7 nucleotides match TRBD1. Looked up from germline, CDR1 is MNHNS and CDR2 is SASEGT. CDR3 size: 16 residues. The trim removed 4 bases at V and 0 bases at J, leaving 5 bases unmatched. The CDR3 DNA sequence: TGTGCCAGCAGTGGCCTCGACAGGGCGAACACCGGGGAGCTGTTTTTT. Translation gives CASSGLDRANTGELFF.

The J gene is TRBJ1-4, the V gene TRBV4-2; a possible D gene is TRBD1 (6 bases). V was pared by 1 base and J by 8 bases, with 20 bases between. From germline, CDR1 is LGHNA and CDR2 YNFKEQ. The CDR3 loop spans 17 amino acids. CDR3 region: CASSQVDNRERGEKLFF. The CDR3 DNA reads TGTGCCAGCAGCCAAGTGGACAACCGGGAAAGGGGGGAAAAACTGTTTTTT.

The J gene is TRBJ2-6, the V gene TRBV5-4; D may be TRBD1 (6 bases). The V and J ends lost 4 bases and 1 base respectively, with 12 bases between them. The CDR3 is 16 amino acids. Germline V lookup: CDR1 SGHNT, CDR2 YYREEE (reference sequence). CDR3 residues: CASSLGQQSGANVLTF. CDR3 bases: TGTGCCAGCAGCCTAGGACAGCAGTCTGGGGCCAACGTCCTGACTTTC.

This chain links TRBV12-3 or TRBV12-4 with TRBJ2-7; no firm D call. Trimming pared 3 bases from V and 0 bases from J, leaving 6 bases between. The CDR3 length is 13 residues. CDR3: CASSLVSSYEQYF. The CDR3 bases are TGTGCCAGCAGTTTGGTCAGCTCCTACGAGCAGTACTTC.

The chain is built from TRBV5-1 and TRBJ2-2; tentatively, D is TRBD2 (5 bases). The germline V and J ends were trimmed by 2 bases and 1 base, with 12 bases remaining between them. Germline assignment: CDR1 SGHRS and CDR2 YFSETQ. The CDR3 has 16 amino acids. The CDR3 here is CASSLQGGLNTGELFF. The CDR3 nucleotides read TGCGCCAGCAGCTTACAAGGCGGGTTGAACACCGGGGAGCTGTTTTTT. Variable domain in full (rest from reference TRBV5-1 and TRBJ2-2): KAGVTQTPRYLIKTRGQQVTLSCSPISGHRSVSWYQQTPGQGLQFLFEYFSETQRNKGNFPGRFSGRQFSNSRSEMNVSTLELGDSALYLCASSLQGGLNTGELFFGEGSRLTVL.

J is TRBJ2-4 and V is TRBV24-1; a weak D match, TRBD2 (6 bases). Trimming left V 4 bases short and J 4 bases short, with 13 bases between. The CDR3 has 15 residues. Germline V gene sequence: CDR1 KGHDR, CDR2 SFDVKD. The CDR3 sequence: CATSEGGTGKNIQYF. The CDR3 DNA sequence: TGTGCCACCAGTGAGGGCGGGACCGGAAAAAACATTCAGTACTTC.

The gene calls are TRBV7-3 and TRBJ2-5; 9 bases line up with TRBD2. CDR3 length equals 15 residues. V shed 3 bases and J 1 base; nucleotides not matched to a gene: 3. Germline CDR1 reads SGHTA; CDR2 reads FQGTGA. The CDR3 nucleotides are TGTGCCAGCAGCTTTGGCGGGGGGGCCCAAGAGACCCAGTACTTC. Its protein is CASSFGGGAQETQYF.